This TCR beta chain was sequenced in a study of cytomegalovirus exposure and HLA in healthy donors (dated by TCRdb to 2016 to 2017). The study in broad terms: In an earlier analysis of under 750 of the donors, 276 Gb of sequence data and roughly 100 million unique TCR beta sequences from 180 million or so T cells were reported. The genetic ancestry cluster associated with self-reported Caucasian donors included roughly 84% of the 300 to 400 genotyped donors. Every discovery cohort repertoire had been produced on one sequencing platform. Approximately 300 gigabases of sequencing data and around 90 million unique TCR sequences made up an early release that covered over 550 HLA-typed donors. The study combined high-throughput TCR immunosequencing, statistical association of individual TCRs with disease status, and machine learning to predict cytomegalovirus infection status. The aim of the study was to test whether cataloging public T cell receptors could identify signatures of past pathogen exposure. Along with the roughly 700-subject first cohort, a separate validation cohort of over a hundred different subjects was used. A handful of DR-DQ haplotypes were treated as single units for association and clustering because of strong linkage in the cohort. Rather than drawing on any new phenotypic data, the later analysis identified candidate immune exposures from TCR beta sequences and the way those sequences occurred across donors. Among around 400 genotyped donors of the cohort, an average of roughly 230,000 unique TCR beta nucleotide sequences was sequenced per donor, of which about 18% were non-productive. Genome-wide SNP genotypes for about 55% of the roughly 670 donors were used in a later genetic analysis, which treated that subset as a discovery cohort. HLA typing covered class I and class II loci at four-digit resolution. The number of typed donors differed by locus: about 620-630 for A, B, C, DRB1 and DQB1; approximately 520 for DQA1; approximately 610 for DPA1; and around 490 for DPB1. The study used immunosequencing to profile the T cell repertoires of under 700 subjects and linked those repertoires to cytomegalovirus serostatus. A later analysis re-examined previously published TCR beta repertoires from more than 600 donors and added high-resolution HLA genotyping to investigate patterns of TCR occurrence. Alongside the repertoire data, information on donor age, sex, ethnicity and CMV serostatus was compiled. To decide whether each TCR beta V gene segment behaved as functional or pseudogenic, an earlier analysis of some 540 of the donors relied on high-throughput TCR beta sequencing.

This clone has a single count. It lacks a known antigen. The record has no base qualities; no much larger clone is one base away. In total, approximately 610 healthy bone marrow donors made up the cohort. At the time of sampling, all cohort members were nominally healthy, though unrecorded immune exposures were likely present. The donor was CMV seropositive and belonged to the group of over 250 seropositive cohort members. Every donor gave a peripheral blood sample, and the peripheral blood mononuclear cells from that sample were used for TCR beta sequencing. The Qiagen DNeasy Blood Extraction Kit was used to extract genomic DNA from the blood cell samples. Trimming removed 6 bases from V and 5 bases from J; the gene matches leave 4 bases unexplained. CDR1 and CDR2 (MDHEN, SYDVKM) derive from the germline V gene. CDR3 length: 14 amino acids, cysteine to phenylalanine. Solely the CDR3 DNA is kept, with 42 bases framed from the first base.

Summary of the overall study and its limitations: Correlated functional status among segregating V segments might be attributable to linkage disequilibrium, but an unknown experimental factor could not be ruled out. In a later genetic analysis, fewer N-insertions in productive TCRs were reported among donors in an Asian-associated ancestry cluster than the roughly 700-donor mean. A later analysis found that HLA-associated TCR beta chains were more clonally expanded and had lower generation probabilities than equally common non-associated chains. In the study, 164 TCR beta chains were listed as associated with cytomegalovirus. Only TCR beta chains were sequenced in this cohort, and the absence of alpha or paired-chain data limited detectable features. Broadly in line with IMGT annotations, most TCR beta V segments showed up in productive rearrangements about 87% or about 30% of the time in an earlier analysis of approximately 640 of the donors. The only immune exposure information available for the cohort was CMV serostatus. In a later analysis, TCR association rates were found to vary across HLA loci, with the most associated TCRs seen for DRB1 alleles and the fewest for HLA-C alleles. In a later analysis, around 15,000 TCR beta sequences were associated with specific HLA alleles at a false discovery rate of 0.05. In vitro tests confirmed that three of the cytomegalovirus-associated TCR beta chains recognize cytomegalovirus antigens. An association between a missense DCLRE1C variant and V-gene and J-gene trimming of TCR beta chains was found in a later genetic analysis and replicated in an independent cohort. In both the original and validation cohorts, the classifier was reported to diagnose cytomegalovirus status with high specificity and sensitivity. Most TCR sequences were seen in very few donors, while some public TCRs were found in many individuals. A cluster of highly shared sequence variants was judged likely to be a technical artifact of the sequencing pipeline. Because counts were too low, roughly 16 rarely observed V segments, including chromosome 9 orphons, were left out of the earlier analysis of about 620 of the donors. Because HLA typing was missing for some donors at each locus, association tests included only the typed subset. When HLA alleles, especially DR and DQ, strongly co-occurred, attributing TCR associations to individual alleles was difficult. Sequencing depth was assumed to be roughly uniform across donors in the presence/absence analyses, though that assumption may not hold. Most CMV-associated TCR beta chains appeared to be HLA-restricted in a later analysis, and the HLA associations seemed to be driven largely by CMV exposure. A further reported finding was that TCR beta sequences accurately predicted the HLA-A and HLA-B alleles for most subjects in the first cohort. A later analysis reported that several top co-occurrence clusters appeared linked to parvovirus B19, influenza, CMV and Epstein-Barr virus. According to the authors, the approach could potentially be generalized to other disease states and immunological phenotypes. Some IMGT-functional V segments, including TRBV6-2 and TRBV6-3, could not be distinguished by the 87-base-pair reads and were therefore excluded.

The library was built by means of the immunoSEQ multiplex PCR assay. The multiplex PCR relied on a mix of 60 forward primers for TCR Vbeta segments and 13 reverse primers for TCR Jbeta segments. A multiplex PCR assay on genomic DNA amplified the CDR3 region of rearranged TCR beta genes. On the Illumina HiSeq System, the amplified TCR beta libraries were sequenced as 87-base-pair reads. On the study's bioinformatics: Across the 600 to 700 repertoires, a later analysis counted 75 million to 90 million unique TCR beta chains, roughly 11 million of which were shared by at least two donors. Raw reads were error-corrected and collapsed into unique sequences with a nearest-neighbor algorithm that merged closely related sequences to remove PCR and sequencing errors. V, D and J gene segments were assigned by aligning CDR3 sequences to IMGT reference sequences. For a sequence to be retained, at least a six-nucleotide match to both a V gene segment and a J gene segment was required. Rearrangements were classified as productive when the CDR3 lacked stop codons and remained in frame with V and J, and all other rearrangements were classified as non-productive. CDR3 was defined according to IMGT convention as the region running from the second conserved V-encoded cysteine to the conserved J-encoded phenylalanine. In an earlier analysis of more than 550 of the donors, sequences lacking an unambiguous match to a single V gene segment were excluded. An earlier analysis of almost 600 of the donors classified V segments as functional when productive rearrangements were above 56.7% and as segregating when the standard deviation between donors was above 5%. A statistical classification framework was developed to diagnose cytomegalovirus status using the catalog of TCR beta chain sequences. In a later analysis, V and J genes were assigned by comparing TCR nucleotide sequences against IMGT/GENE-DB human TR gene sequences. In a later analysis, CDR3 sequences and most-parsimonious VDJ recombination scenarios were assigned using the TCRdist pipeline. A later analysis defined each TCR beta chain by its CDR3 amino acid sequence plus V-gene family, and excluded reads lacking a unique V-gene family. In a later analysis, some 600 highly shared, low-generation-probability nucleotide sequences were removed to address suspected cross-contamination and a sequencing artifact. In a later analysis, a clonal expansion index was calculated for each public chain from normalized within-repertoire ranks of inferred template counts. In a later analysis, generation probabilities were computed with a VDJ recombination model fitted to out-of-frame rearrangements, and the resulting probabilities were checked against IGoR. In a later analysis, hypergeometric tests were used to score TCR-TCR, TCR-HLA and TCR-CMV co-occurrence, with a repertoire-size bias correction applied to TCR pairs. To estimate false discovery rates, a later analysis permuted the HLA or CMV assignments 20 times. A later analysis grouped co-occurring TCRs with DBSCAN, adding TCRdist sequence similarity when clustering within HLA-allele-positive subsets. Repertoires with fewer than 30,000 or more than 120,000 public chains, plus five repertoires with anomalous nucleotide sharing, were excluded from co-occurrence clustering. TCRdb retrieved this table from immuneACCESS and kept in-frame rearrangements only. Not all clones are present; in checked studies, unresolved V genes account for under half, and no reason is known for the remainder. That table gives V, J and clone size, and the DNA gave D and trimming. The sample table lists 150,000 or so clones, around two thirds of them with a count of one. More than 9% of the sample is in the top ten clones.

This chain is built from TRBV28 and TRBJ2-6; TRBD1 fits 7 bases in the junction. The sequence came from a man aged 25-45 years in good health and CMV-seropositive. Sequenced material: PBMCs. The DNA reads as follows: TGTGCCAGCAGCTTACAGGGGCGGGCCAACGTCCTGACTTTC. Its protein reads: CASSLQGRANVLTF.